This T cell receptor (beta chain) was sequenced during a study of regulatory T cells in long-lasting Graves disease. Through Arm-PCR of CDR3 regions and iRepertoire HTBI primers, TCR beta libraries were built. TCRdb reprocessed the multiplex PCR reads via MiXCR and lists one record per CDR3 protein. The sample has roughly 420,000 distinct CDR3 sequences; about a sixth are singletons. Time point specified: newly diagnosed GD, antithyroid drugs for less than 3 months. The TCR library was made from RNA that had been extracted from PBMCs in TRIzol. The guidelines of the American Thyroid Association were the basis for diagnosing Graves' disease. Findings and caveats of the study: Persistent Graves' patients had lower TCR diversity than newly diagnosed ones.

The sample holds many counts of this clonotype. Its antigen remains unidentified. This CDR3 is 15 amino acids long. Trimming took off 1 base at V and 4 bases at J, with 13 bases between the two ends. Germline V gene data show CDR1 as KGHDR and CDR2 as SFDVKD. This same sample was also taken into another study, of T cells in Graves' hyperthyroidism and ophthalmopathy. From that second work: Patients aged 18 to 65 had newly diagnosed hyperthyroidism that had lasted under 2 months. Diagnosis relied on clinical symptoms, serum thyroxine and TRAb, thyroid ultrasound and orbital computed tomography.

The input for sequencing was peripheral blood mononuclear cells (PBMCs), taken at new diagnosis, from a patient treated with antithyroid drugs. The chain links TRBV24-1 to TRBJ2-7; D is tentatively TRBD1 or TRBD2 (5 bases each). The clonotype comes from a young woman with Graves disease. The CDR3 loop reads CATSDLRGRGYEQYF. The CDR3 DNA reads TGTGCCACCAGTGATTTAAGGGGACGTGGATACGAGCAGTACTTC.